The entry below gives a single T cell receptor beta chain sequence along with its context. Its antigen is currently unknown. Using immunoSEQ multiplex PCR, the repertoire was profiled, and TCRdb retains in-frame clones only, with some absent. The data show about 160,000 clones, approximately 87% seen once. This sample stems from a study of cytomegalovirus exposure and HLA in healthy donors. The study, taken as a whole, reports: The study found most TCR sequences rare, yet found some public TCRs in many donors. Using the classifier, cytomegalovirus status was reportedly diagnosed with high specificity and sensitivity. In vitro testing confirmed three CMV-associated chains as specific for CMV antigens.

The J segment lost 0 bases and the V segment lost 5 bases, leaving 6 bases of the junction unmatched. Germline CDR1 and CDR2: MDHEN and SYDVKM. CDR3 length equals 15 residues. The donors belonged to the approximately 120-subject validation cohort, separate from the approximately 700-subject first cohort. The chain is built from TRBV28 and TRBJ2-7; TRBD2 agrees at 8 bases. Material: PBMCs. The clonotype originates from a woman in her twenties or thirties in good health and CMV-seronegative. The CDR3 nucleotides read TGTGCCAGCAGTACCTACAGCGGGAGCTCCTACGAGCAGTACTTC. It encodes CASSTYSGSSYEQYF.